This T cell receptor beta chain was found in a study of blood T cell repertoires in COVID-19. The CDR3 runs 15 residues. V lost 2 bases and J lost 6; bases outside the gene matches: 7. Germline CDR1 SGHRS, CDR2 YFSETQ. Under the authors' procedure: Cell counts per sample came from amplifying reference gene primers. Here immunoSEQ multiplex PCR was the method, and the copy in TCRdb shows in-frame clones only, minus some. V and J calls and clone size are as listed in that table; D and trimming were resolved from the DNA. The sample carries approximately 260,000 clones, 80% to 90% recorded once. The sequence derives from a woman in her 70s with acute or convalescent COVID-19. The specimen sequenced was peripheral blood. The chain couples TRBV5-1 to TRBJ2-3, with TRBD2 matching 9 bases. The DNA for the CDR3 is TGCGCCAGCAGCTTACGCGGGGGGGCCATGGATACGCAGTATTTT. It is translated as CASSLRGGAMDTQYF.